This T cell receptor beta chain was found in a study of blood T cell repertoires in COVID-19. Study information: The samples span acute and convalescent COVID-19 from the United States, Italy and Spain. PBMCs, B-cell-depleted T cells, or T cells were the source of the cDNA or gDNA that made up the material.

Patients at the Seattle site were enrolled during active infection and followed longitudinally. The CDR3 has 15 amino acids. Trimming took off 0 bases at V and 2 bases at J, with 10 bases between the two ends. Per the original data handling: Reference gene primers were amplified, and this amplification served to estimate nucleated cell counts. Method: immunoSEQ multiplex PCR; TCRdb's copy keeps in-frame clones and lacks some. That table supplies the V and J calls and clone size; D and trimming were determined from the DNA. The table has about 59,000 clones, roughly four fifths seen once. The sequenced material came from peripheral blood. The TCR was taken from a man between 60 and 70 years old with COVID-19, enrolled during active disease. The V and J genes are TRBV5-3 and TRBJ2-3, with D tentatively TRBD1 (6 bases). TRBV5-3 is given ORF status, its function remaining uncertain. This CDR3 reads CARSLGQGITDTQYF. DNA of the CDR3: TGTGCCAGAAGCTTGGGGCAGGGGATCACAGATACGCAGTATTTT.